This T cell receptor (beta chain) is from a study of T cells in Graves' hyperthyroidism and ophthalmopathy. Across the study: Peripheral blood was obtained at initial diagnosis, preceding any treatment.

TCR beta CDR3 sequences were amplified from RNA transcripts. Researchers ran a first-round RT-PCR on the TCR CDR3 using the HTBI primer set. TCRdb fed the multiplex PCR reads into MiXCR, producing one record per CDR3 protein. The repertoire holds some 350,000 distinct CDR3 sequences, with approximately 14% as singletons. This clonotype was counted only a few times. Trimming took 2 bases from V and 6 from J, leaving 10 bases between them. CDR1 is MGHRA and CDR2 is YSYEKL in the germline V gene. This CDR3 has 14 residues. In the ophthalmopathy cohort, Clinical Activity Score was at least 3, NOSPECS grade at least 4, and duration under 3 months. Not enrolled were patients with uncontrolled infection, other autoimmune disease, pregnancy or lactation. Diagnosing involved the use of clinical symptoms, serum thyroxine and TRAb, thyroid ultrasound and orbital computed tomography.

Sequencing used blood. The receptor was derived from a middle-aged woman with Graves' ophthalmopathy. The gene calls are TRBV4-1 and TRBJ2-2, with a weak D call TRBD1 (6 bases). CDR3 amino acids: CASSQWSGAGELFF. In nucleotides, the CDR3 is TGCGCCAGCAGCCAATGGTCAGGGGCCGGGGAGCTGTTTTTT.